The 28 T cell receptor beta chains in this list originate from one sample, sequenced in a study of prognosis after radiotherapy for stage I lung cancer. Two-round multiplex PCR amplified TCR beta CDR3 from genomic DNA. Individual primers that were specific to each TRBV and TRBJ gene served in first-round PCR. TCRdb re-called the multiplex PCR reads with MiXCR, one entry per CDR3 protein. This table holds more than 9,000 distinct CDR3 sequences, approximately 50% found once. Sequencing used PBMCs, obtained before or after stereotactic body radiation therapy (not recorded which). The source is a donor over 45 with non-small cell lung cancer.

This clonotype showed up just once. The chain recombines TRBV2 with TRBJ2-7; 8 bases match TRBD2. Germline V gene lookup returns CDR1 SNHLY and CDR2 FYNNEI. This CDR3 contains 15 residues. The ends lost 6 bases at V and 0 bases at J; junction bases unmatched: 7. In DNA, the CDR3 is TGTGCCAGCAGACGAGAAAGCGGGAGCTCCTACGAGCAGTACTTC. This translates into CASRRESGSSYEQYF.

The V gene is TRBV5-1, the J gene TRBJ2-1; 9 bases agree with TRBD2. Germline V CDR1 and CDR2: SGHRS, YFSETQ. This CDR3 has 16 residues. Trimming cost V 4 bases and J 6 bases; bases outside gene matches: 11. CDR3 loop: CASSPAGGRATNEQFF. The CDR3 DNA reads TGCGCCAGCAGCCCGGCTGGCGGGAGGGCCACCAATGAGCAGTTCTTC. The complete variable domain, with remaining parts taken from reference TRBV5-1 and TRBJ2-1, reads KAGVTQTPRYLIKTRGQQVTLSCSPISGHRSVSWYQQTPGQGLQFLFEYFSETQRNKGNFPGRFSGRQFSNSRSEMNVSTLELGDSALYLCASSPAGGRATNEQFFGPGTRLTVL.

This clonotype qualifies as medium-sized (0.01 to 0.1%). The J gene is TRBJ2-7, the V gene TRBV5-1; D may be TRBD2 (6 bases). The length of the CDR3 is 14 residues. Deletions cut 1 base from V and 1 base from J, with 9 bases between. The germline V gene has CDR1 SGHRS and CDR2 YFSETQ. Here the CDR3 reads CASSLSGGSYEQYF. CDR3 in DNA: TGCGCCAGCAGCTTGAGCGGAGGGTCCTACGAGCAGTACTTC.

Worth noting for this clonotype: This is likely an artifact of a read error, given a far larger clone one base away. The chain employs TRBV6-9 and TRBJ1-6; no clear D. Germline V gene lookup returns CDR1 MNHGY and CDR2 SVAAGI. The CDR3 has 11 amino acids. V was trimmed by 5 bases and J by 16 bases, leaving 12 bases between them. As DNA, the CDR3 is TGTGCCAGCAGTGAGGAAGGTACTCTCCACTTT. Amino acid sequence: CASSEEGTLHF.

The chain has TRBV19 and TRBJ2-3; possible D gene TRBD1, 5 bases. V shed 8 bases and J shed 5 bases, with 23 bases lying between them. The CDR3 sequence is 16 residues long. Germline V gene sequence: CDR1 LNHDA, CDR2 SQIVND (reference sequence). The CDR3 DNA is TGTGCCAGTGGTAATGAGAGACATGGGGCTATAGATACGCAGTATTTT. Translating it yields CASGNERHGAIDTQYF.

V usage is TRBV5-1 and J usage is TRBJ2-2; 8 positions agree with TRBD2. Germline CDR1 reads SGHRS; CDR2 reads YFSETQ. The CDR3 totals 15 residues. J was trimmed by 7 bases and V by 7 bases; bases with no gene match: 12. The CDR3 DNA reads TGCGCCAGCGTCCGGGGGGGAGCTTATGACGGGGAGCTGTTTTTT. Its protein is CASVRGGAYDGELFF.

By its share, this clonotype is medium-sized (0.01 to 0.1%). The rearrangement links TRBV27 to TRBJ2-7; TRBD1 matches 8 bases. Germline lookup yields CDR1 MNHEY and CDR2 SMNVEV (reference sequence). The CDR3 is made up of 15 amino acids. J lost 2 bases, V lost 2 bases, and 5 bases had no gene match. CDR3 sequence (DNA): TGTGCCAGCAGTTTAGAGGGGACAGGTCCCTACGAGCAGTACTTC. The encoded protein is CASSLEGTGPYEQYF.

With regard to this clonotype: At one end the junction does not follow the germline gene, possibly because of a read error. The chain has TRBV28 and TRBJ2-1; 8 bases are shared with TRBD1. The CDR3 has 14 amino acids. Germline loops: CDR1 MDHEN, CDR2 SYDVKM. CDR3: CASSRGPADNEHFF. The CDR3 DNA sequence: TGTGCCAGCAGCAGGGGGCCAGCTGACAATGAGCATTTCTTC.

This chain connects TRBV20-1 to TRBJ2-6, with 11 positions matching TRBD1. The J segment lost 3 bases and the V segment lost 3 bases, leaving 10 bases of the junction unmatched. CDR1 DFQATT and CDR2 SNEGSKA come from the germline V gene (reference sequence). The CDR3 totals 18 residues. Here the CDR3 DNA reads TGCAGTGCTAGGCCCGGACAGGGGGCGCGTTATGGGGCCAACGTCCTGACTTTC. As protein: CSARPGQGARYGANVLTF.

In its sample, this clonotype was seen a few times. Germline and junction disagree at one end, which may indicate a read error. The V and J genes are TRBV11-3 and TRBJ2-2; 9 nucleotides align to TRBD1. This CDR3 spans 16 amino acids. Germline CDR1 and CDR2: SGHNT and YENEEA. CDR3 sequence reads: CTSSPGGQGRTGELFF. The DNA for the CDR3 is TGTACCAGCAGCCCCGGGGGACAGGGTCGCACCGGGGAGCTGTTTTTT.

The V call is TRBV28, the J call TRBJ1-2; D call uncertain. V dropped 1 base and J dropped 0 bases, with 9 bases sitting between them. CDR3 length: 15 residues. Germline assignment: CDR1 MDHEN and CDR2 SYDVKM. CDR3 bases: TGTGCCAGCAGTTTATTTGGGTTAGCTAACTATGGCTACACCTTC. Translating gives CASSLFGLANYGYTF.

By frequency in the sample, this clonotype is medium-sized. This chain uses TRBV28 with TRBJ1-5; D ambiguous. V was pared by 6 bases and J by 0 bases, with 9 bases between. Germline-derived CDR1 and CDR2 are MDHEN and SYDVKM. The length of the CDR3 is 14 residues. CDR3 DNA: TGTGCCAGCAGCTTTTGGGGTAGCAATCAGCCCCAGCATTTT. This translates into CASSFWGSNQPQHF.

This clonotype appeared many times. As the CDR3 is not closed by the conserved phenylalanine or tryptophan, this likely results from a read error. The V call is TRBV28, the J call TRBJ2-7, with D possibly being TRBD2 (5 bases). This CDR3 region has 13 residues. Germline V gives CDR1 MDHEN, CDR2 SYDVKM. The ends were cut back, 3 bases at V and 6 bases at J, with 12 bases in the middle. CDR3 loop: CASSFRGLSEQYS. DNA of the CDR3: TGTGCCAGCAGTTTCCGAGGACTCTCCGAGCAGTACTCC.

The chain has TRBV2 and TRBJ2-7; 7 bases align to TRBD2. CDR3 length equals 13 residues. J gave up 5 bases and V 3 bases, and 4 bases lay outside the gene matches. Germline CDR1 is SNHLY and CDR2 is FYNNEI. The CDR3 DNA is TGTGCCAGCAGTGATATGGGAGGGGACGAGCAGTACTTC. The encoded protein is CASSDMGGDEQYF.

The count of this clonotype is one. The chain uses TRBV6-2 or TRBV6-3 and TRBJ2-7, with a weak D call TRBD1 (5 bases). Germline CDR1 MNHEY, CDR2 SVGEGT. Trimming took off 9 bases at V and 7 bases at J, with 19 bases between the two ends. The CDR3 consists of 13 residues. Here the CDR3 DNA reads TGTGCCAGTGTGGGGCAGATCCTTACTGAGCAGTACTTC. Protein sequence: CASVGQILTEQYF.

This clonotype was seen once. A far larger clone is off by one base, so a read error is likely. This chain connects TRBV27 to TRBJ2-5; D is perhaps TRBD2 (5 bases). The DNA end is a closer match to TRBJ2-1, so the J assignment may be wrong. The CDR3 runs 13 residues. The germline CDR1 and CDR2 sequences are MNHEY and SMNVEV (reference sequence). As DNA, the CDR3 is TGTGCCAGCAGGGAGGCGGCAAGAAATGAGCAGTTCTTC. Translation gives CASREAARNEQFF.

This clonotype was detected many times. Since a much larger clone is just one base distant, this may be a read error. The chain couples TRBV19 to TRBJ1-5; 11 positions match TRBD1. The CDR3 sequence is 13 residues long. The germline CDR1 and CDR2 sequences are LNHDA and SQIVND (reference sequence). CDR3 nucleotides: TGTGCCATTAGTATGGGGACAGGGGGGGCCCAGCATTTT. This sequence encodes CAISMGTGGAQHF.

The chain couples TRBV12-3 or TRBV12-4 to TRBJ1-5, with TRBD1 as a possible D gene (6 bases). This CDR3 has 14 residues. Trimming took off 7 bases at V and 11 bases at J, with 21 bases between the two ends. CDR3 region: CASTLGGGGQTQHF. The CDR3 nucleotides read TGTGCCAGCACCCTGGGAGGGGGAGGGCAGACCCAGCATTTT.

The chain combines TRBV5-1 with TRBJ2-3; D perhaps matches TRBD2 (6 bases). CDR3 length: 16 residues. The V and J ends lost 1 base and 6 bases respectively, with 18 bases between them. From germline, CDR1 is SGHRS and CDR2 YFSETQ. The CDR3 is CASSLTSINLGDTQYF. The CDR3 DNA sequence: TGCGCCAGCAGCTTGACTAGCATCAACCTAGGGGATACGCAGTATTTT.

This sequence joins TRBV7-2 and TRBJ2-7; D might be TRBD1 or TRBD2, each matching 7 bases. This CDR3 comprises 15 residues. From germline, CDR1 is SGHTA and CDR2 FQGNSA. Trimming shortened V by 1 base and J by 7 bases, and 17 bases separated the two germline ends. Here the CDR3 reads CASSLGRGQGGEQYF. CDR3 coding DNA: TGTGCCAGCAGCTTAGGGCGGGGGCAGGGGGGAGAGCAGTACTTC. The complete variable domain, with remaining parts taken from reference TRBV7-2 and TRBJ2-7, reads GAGVSQSPSNKVTEKGKDVELRCDPISGHTALYWYRQSLGQGLEFLIYFQGNSAPDKSGLPSDRFSAERTGGSVSTLTIQRTQQEDSAVYLCASSLGRGQGGEQYFGPGTRLTVT.

The count of this clonotype is one. The rearrangement joins TRBV15 to TRBJ2-7; tentatively, D is TRBD1 (5 bases). Between the trimmed V and J ends, which lost 8 bases and 0 bases, there was a span of 14 bases. There are 14 residues in the CDR3. Germline CDR1 is LNHNV and CDR2 is YYDKDF (reference sequence). CDR3 sequence reads: CATQGRENSYEQYF. The CDR3 coding sequence is TGTGCCACCCAGGGAAGGGAAAACTCCTACGAGCAGTACTTC.

The chain uses TRBV7-3 and TRBJ2-6; no definite D call. This CDR3 has 20 residues. CDR1 is SGHTA, CDR2 FQGTGA, per germline. Trimming left V 2 bases short and J 0 bases short, with 20 bases between. The CDR3 loop is CASSLRPPGQRHSGANVLTF. The CDR3 DNA is TGTGCCAGCAGCTTACGACCACCGGGCCAACGACACTCTGGGGCCAACGTCCTGACTTTC.

Only a few counts were recorded for this clonotype. With a much larger clone just one base away, this may be a read error. The chain joins TRBV7-2 to TRBJ2-5, with 7 bases identical to TRBD1. The CDR3 is 13 amino acids. V was pared by 8 bases and J by 4 bases, with 7 bases of the junction left unmatched. In germline, CDR1 is SGHTA, CDR2 FQGNSA. CDR3 in amino acids: CASGQDRAETQYF. The CDR3 DNA is TGTGCCAGCGGCCAAGACAGGGCAGAGACCCAGTACTTC.

The chain employs TRBV6-4 and TRBJ1-2, with 7 nucleotides matching TRBD1. Germline trimming cut 0 bases from V and 0 bases from J; bases unmatched to any gene: 7. This CDR3 region has 17 residues. In germline, CDR1 is MRHNA, CDR2 SNTAGT. This CDR3 is CASSDSRQGVANYGYTF. As DNA, the CDR3 is TGTGCCAGCAGTGACTCTAGGCAGGGGGTGGCTAACTATGGCTACACCTTC.

The CDR3 region has the DNA TGTGCCAGCAGCTTGGGACTAGCGGGAGTTTCAGGTGAGCAGTTCTTC. Protein: CASSLGLAGVSGEQFF. The chain couples TRBV9 to TRBJ2-1; 14 positions match TRBD2. The CDR3 is 16 amino acids. The V segment lost 4 bases and the J segment 9 bases; nucleotides outside the gene matches: 9. The germline V gene has CDR1 SGDLS and CDR2 YYNGEE. Using reference TRBV9 and TRBJ2-1 for the parts outside the CDR3, the full variable domain is DSGVTQTPKHLITATGQRVTLRCSPRSGDLSVYWYQQSLDQGLQFLIQYYNGEERAKGNILERFSAQQFPDLHSELNLSSLELGDSALYFCASSLGLAGVSGEQFFGPGTRLTVL.

This chain uses TRBV10-3 with TRBJ2-1; tentatively, D is TRBD1 or TRBD2 (5 bases each). The germline gives CDR1 ENHRY, CDR2 SYGVKD. V lost 9 bases and J 8 bases, leaving 11 bases between the germline ends. The CDR3 is 11 residues long. The CDR3, as DNA: TGTGCCATTATCCGAGGGGATGAGCAGTTCTTC. This translates into CAIIRGDEQFF.

In this sample, this clonotype is medium-sized. The chain has TRBV11-2 and TRBJ1-2; 7 bases map to TRBD1. With V trimmed by 4 bases and J by 4 bases, 3 bases remained unmatched. The CDR3 has 13 residues. CDR1 is SGHAT and CDR2 is FQNNGV in the germline V gene. As DNA, the CDR3 is TGTGCCAGCAGCTCGGGACAGATCTATGGCTACACCTTC. The encoded protein is CASSSGQIYGYTF.

This clonotype has at least ten counts. The chain joins TRBV3-2 to TRBJ1-2; no DNA check was done on the table's D call, TRBD1. TRBV3-2 is labeled a pseudogene. CDR3 length: 15 amino acids. The CDR3 reads CASSQHGQGGDGYTF. As DNA, the CDR3 is TGTGCCAGCAGCCAGCATGGACAGGGGGGGGATGGCTACACCTTC.